The sequence of this T cell receptor (beta chain) was determined in a study of read filtering for tumor transcriptome and immune sequencing. The wider study: Mean patient age was approximately 71 years, range roughly 40 to 85; roughly 18 male, roughly 14 female. Transcriptome libraries were built from DNase-treated RNA.

The V segment lost 1 base and the J segment 7 bases; nucleotides outside the gene matches: 5. This CDR3 comprises 16 residues. The germline V gene has CDR1 LGHDT and CDR2 YNNKEL (reference sequence). This library used roughly 400 ng RNA and molecular barcoded adaptors spanning alpha/delta and beta/gamma chains. TCRdb used MiXCR to reprocess the reads, holding one entry per CDR3 protein. The table lists over 45,000 distinct CDR3 sequences, roughly 12% of them singletons. Remarks on this clonotype: Without the conserved terminal phenylalanine or tryptophan, this CDR3 likely stems from a read error.

Sequences were obtained from a population of CD138-negative cells sorted from bone marrow. The genes are TRBV3-1 and TRBJ2-1, with 12 bases matching TRBD2. This sequence originates from a donor aged 40 or over with multiple myeloma. The CDR3 DNA is TGTGCCAGCAGCCAAGGGCTAGCGGGAGGGAAGAATGAGCAGTTCCTC. Translating it yields CASSQGLAGGKNEQFL.